The 5 T cell receptor beta chains given below trace back to one sample, sequenced in a study of blood T cell repertoires in COVID-19. Generated by immunoSEQ multiplex PCR, the TCRdb table keeps only in-frame clones and is missing some. The sample has over 300,000 clones; about nine tenths are singletons. Sequencing used PBMCs or T cells enriched from blood (not recorded which). These receptors were taken from a woman under 30 who had recovered from COVID-19.

The rearrangement uses TRBV28 and TRBJ2-7; TRBD1 matches 7 bases. From germline, CDR1 is MDHEN and CDR2 SYDVKM. Unmatched junction bases numbered 4, after V lost 4 bases and J lost 1 base. This CDR3 region has 14 residues. CDR3 loop: CASSWGTASYEQYF. The CDR3 DNA sequence: TGTGCCAGCAGTTGGGGGACAGCTTCCTACGAGCAGTACTTC.

The chain uses TRBV24-1 and TRBJ2-3; 8 bases are a match to TRBD1. The CDR3 is made up of 14 amino acids. The V and J ends lost 12 bases and 5 bases, in that order; junction bases with no gene match: 12. Germline V gives CDR1 KGHDR, CDR2 SFDVKD. The CDR3 region is CASSGQGEGDTQYF. The CDR3 DNA reads as TGTGCCTCTTCCGGACAGGGAGAGGGAGATACGCAGTATTTT.

The chain combines TRBV6-5 with TRBJ2-5; tentatively, D is TRBD1 (5 bases). Germline CDR1 and CDR2: MNHEY and SVGAGI. Trimming pared 11 bases from V and 5 bases from J, leaving 24 bases between. The CDR3 runs to 15 residues. CDR3 coding DNA: TGTGCCTCCCTCTCCGACCTTCAGGGTCGGGAGACCCAGTACTTC. It translates to CASLSDLQGRETQYF.

This rearrangement joins TRBV2 to TRBJ1-6, with D possibly being TRBD1 (6 bases). With 3 bases removed from V and 6 bases from J, the gap between germline ends came to 9 bases. There are 14 residues in the CDR3. Germline V gene sequence: CDR1 SNHLY, CDR2 FYNNEI. CDR3 coding DNA: TGTGCCAGCAGTGAGGACAGTCTTAATTCACCCCTCCACTTT. Translated: CASSEDSLNSPLHF.

As DNA, the CDR3 is TGTGCCAGTAAGGGGGCAACTAATGAAAAACTGTTTTTT. Its protein is CASKGATNEKLFF. The chain couples TRBV19 to TRBJ1-4, with D possibly TRBD1 on 6 matching bases. The CDR3 is 13 amino acids. Germline CDR1 is LNHDA and CDR2 is SQIVND (reference sequence). Trimming took off 7 bases at V and 0 bases at J, with 6 bases between the two ends.